The 7 T cell receptor beta chains in this list originate from one sample, sequenced in a study of technical replicates of blood from a few donors (dated by TCRdb to about 2017). The library was prepared using the immunoSEQ multiplex PCR assay. The table was pulled from immuneACCESS by TCRdb, which kept in-frame rearrangements only. Such tables lose some clones; where checked, under half of the loss comes from unresolved V genes, and the rest has no known cause. The table for this sample lists 100,000 or so clones; approximately 96% of them were counted only once. The top ten clonotypes cover about 0.39% of the sample. Sample: T cells isolated from PBMCs. All receptors come from a human donor in good health.

The count of this clone is one. The rearrangement links TRBV28 to TRBJ1-5, with 11 bases fitting TRBD1. From germline, CDR1 is MDHEN and CDR2 SYDVKM. J gave up 2 bases and V 5 bases, and 5 bases lay outside the gene matches. CDR3 length equals 16 residues. This chain's CDR3 is CASSIPGQGGNQPQHF. Here the CDR3 DNA reads TGTGCCAGCAGTATTCCGGGACAGGGGGGCAATCAGCCCCAGCATTTT.

This chain links TRBV5-1 with TRBJ2-2, with unresolved D. Germline CDR1 reads SGHRS; CDR2 reads YFSETQ. The CDR3 covers 15 residues. The V end lost 4 bases, the J end lost 8 bases, and 18 bases lay between the germline ends. The CDR3 nucleotides read TGCGCCAGCAGCCTTACCTTACTACTGACGGGGGAGCTGTTTTTT. Protein product: CASSLTLLLTGELFF.

The chain links TRBV7-8 to TRBJ2-2; 8 bases fit TRBD1. V dropped 4 bases and J dropped 7; count of bases not matched to a gene: 11. The CDR3 has 16 amino acids. Germline CDR1 SGHVS, CDR2 FQNEAQ. This chain's CDR3 is CASSSRVGTGDGELFF. The CDR3 DNA reads as TGTGCCAGCAGCTCAAGGGTGGGGACAGGTGACGGGGAGCTGTTTTTT. The whole variable domain, filled in from reference TRBV7-8 and TRBJ2-2, reads GAGVSQSPRYKVAKRGQDVALRCDPISGHVSLFWYQQALGQGPEFLTYFQNEAQLDKSGLPSDRFFAERPEGSVSTLKIQRTQQEDSAVYLCASSSRVGTGDGELFFGEGSRLTVL.

This chain links TRBV6-1 with TRBJ2-5; D is perhaps TRBD1 (6 bases). The germline V gene has CDR1 MNHNS and CDR2 SASEGT. Deletions cut 1 base from V and 10 bases from J, with 16 bases between. The length of the CDR3 is 14 residues. The CDR3 nucleotides are TGTGCCAGCAGTGAAGTTTGGGTCTCAGGGGACCAGTACTTC. Protein product: CASSEVWVSGDQYF.

The chain has TRBV2 and TRBJ2-1; the D gene is possibly TRBD2 (5 bases). Germline V gives CDR1 SNHLY, CDR2 FYNNEI. The CDR3 is 15 residues long. The V gene lost 3 bases and the J gene lost 6 bases, with 15 bases spanning the gap. CDR3 loop: CASSDSGRGSNEQFF. In nucleotides, the CDR3 is TGTGCCAGCAGTGATTCGGGGAGAGGGAGCAATGAGCAGTTCTTC.

In nucleotides, the CDR3 is TGTGCCAGCAGTACCCGGGACAGTTCCTACGAGCAGTACTTC. This encodes CASSTRDSSYEQYF. The V and J genes are TRBV6-5 and TRBJ2-7; 7 positions match TRBD1. Per the germline V gene, CDR1 is MNHEY and CDR2 is SVGAGI. The CDR3 sequence is 14 residues long. J gave up 1 base and V 5 bases, and 5 bases lay outside the gene matches.

The chain is built from TRBV9 and TRBJ1-4; D may be TRBD1 (5 bases). Germline loops: CDR1 SGDLS, CDR2 YYNGEE. Deletions cut 2 bases from V and 0 bases from J, with 8 bases between. The CDR3 consists of 15 residues. The CDR3 reads CASSVGHTTNEKLFF. CDR3 DNA sequence: TGTGCCAGCAGCGTCGGACACACAACTAATGAAAAACTGTTTTTT.